The subject of this entry is one T cell receptor (beta chain). The antigen is undetermined. The CDR3 length is 16 residues. Germline assignment: CDR1 LGHNA and CDR2 YNFKEQ. Between the trimmed V and J ends, which lost 0 bases and 6 bases, there was a span of 15 bases. This entry comes from a study of human T cells and chemical hapten exposure. Findings and limits, study-wide: Because all patients had alopecia, their immune responses might differ from healthy ones. TCRs above 1 in 1000 frequency stayed constant with DPC sensitization.

Described time point: patch test 3, about 24 weeks after DPC sensitization. Treatment: therapeutic diphenylcyclopropenone sensitization with weekly scalp DPC. Each CDR3 protein is one row after TCRdb ran MiXCR on the RACE reads. The sample yields some 64,000 distinct CDR3 sequences, 11% seen once. The specimen comprised whole blood, sampled in connection with sensitization to the hapten diphenylcyclopropenone (DPC). This receptor was taken from a woman under 40 with alopecia areata. Some clones in this sample may be carry-over from other donors' samples. This chain uses TRBV4-2 with TRBJ2-1; TRBD2 might be the D (6 bases). The CDR3 protein is CASSQEGPGALNEQFF. The CDR3 region has the DNA TGTGCCAGCAGCCAAGAGGGGCCGGGAGCGCTCAATGAGCAGTTCTTC.